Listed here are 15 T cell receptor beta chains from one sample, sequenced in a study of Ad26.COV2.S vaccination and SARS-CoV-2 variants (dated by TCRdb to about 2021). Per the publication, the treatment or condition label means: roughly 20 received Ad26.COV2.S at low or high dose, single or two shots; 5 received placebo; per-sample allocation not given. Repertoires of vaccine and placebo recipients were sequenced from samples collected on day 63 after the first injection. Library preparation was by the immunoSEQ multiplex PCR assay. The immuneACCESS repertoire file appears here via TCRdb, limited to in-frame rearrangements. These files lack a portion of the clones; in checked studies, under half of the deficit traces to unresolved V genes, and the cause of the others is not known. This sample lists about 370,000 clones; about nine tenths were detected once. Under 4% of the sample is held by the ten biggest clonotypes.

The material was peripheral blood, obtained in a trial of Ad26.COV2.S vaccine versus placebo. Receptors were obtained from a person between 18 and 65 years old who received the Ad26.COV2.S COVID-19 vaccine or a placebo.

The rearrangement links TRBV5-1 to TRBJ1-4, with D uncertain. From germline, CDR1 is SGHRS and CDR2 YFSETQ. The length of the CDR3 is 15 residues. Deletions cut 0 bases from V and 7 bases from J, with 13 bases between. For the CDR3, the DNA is TGCGCCAGCAGCTTGGTTACGGCTTTCGGTGAAAAACTGTTTTTT. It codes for CASSLVTAFGEKLFF.

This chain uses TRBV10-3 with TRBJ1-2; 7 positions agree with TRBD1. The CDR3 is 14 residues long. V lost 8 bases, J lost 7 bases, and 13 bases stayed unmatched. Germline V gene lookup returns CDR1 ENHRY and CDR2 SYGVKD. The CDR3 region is CAIGMNDRAFGYTF. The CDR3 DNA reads TGTGCCATCGGAATGAATGACAGGGCCTTTGGCTACACCTTC.

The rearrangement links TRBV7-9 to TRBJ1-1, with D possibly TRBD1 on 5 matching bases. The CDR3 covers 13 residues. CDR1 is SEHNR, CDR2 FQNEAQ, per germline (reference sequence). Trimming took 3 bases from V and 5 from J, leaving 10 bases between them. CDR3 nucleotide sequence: TGTGCCAGCAGCTTTGAGGGGAGGACTGAAGCTTTCTTT. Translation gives CASSFEGRTEAFF.

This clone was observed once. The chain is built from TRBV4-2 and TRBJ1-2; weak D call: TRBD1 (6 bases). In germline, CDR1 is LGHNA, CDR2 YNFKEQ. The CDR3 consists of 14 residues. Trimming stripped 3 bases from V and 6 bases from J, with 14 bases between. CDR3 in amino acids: CASSQRQVRDGYTF. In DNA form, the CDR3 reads TGTGCCAGCAGCCAGAGACAGGTTCGAGATGGCTACACCTTC.

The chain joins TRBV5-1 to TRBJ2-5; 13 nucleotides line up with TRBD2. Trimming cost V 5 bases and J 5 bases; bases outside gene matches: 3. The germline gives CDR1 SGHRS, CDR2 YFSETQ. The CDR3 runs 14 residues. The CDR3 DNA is TGCGCCAGCAGATCGGGACTAGCGGGGGAGACCCAGTACTTC. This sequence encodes CASRSGLAGETQYF.

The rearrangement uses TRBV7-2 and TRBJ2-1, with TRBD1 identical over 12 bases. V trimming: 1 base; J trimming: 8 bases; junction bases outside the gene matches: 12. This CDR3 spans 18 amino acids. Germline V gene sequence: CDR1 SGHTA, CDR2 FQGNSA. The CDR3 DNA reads TGTGCCAGCAGCTTAGGAATCATAGGGGGACAGGGGGCTGATGAGCAGTTCTTC. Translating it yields CASSLGIIGGQGADEQFF. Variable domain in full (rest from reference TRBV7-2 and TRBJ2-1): GAGVSQSPSNKVTEKGKDVELRCDPISGHTALYWYRQSLGQGLEFLIYFQGNSAPDKSGLPSDRFSAERTGGSVSTLTIQRTQQEDSAVYLCASSLGIIGGQGADEQFFGPGTRLTVL.

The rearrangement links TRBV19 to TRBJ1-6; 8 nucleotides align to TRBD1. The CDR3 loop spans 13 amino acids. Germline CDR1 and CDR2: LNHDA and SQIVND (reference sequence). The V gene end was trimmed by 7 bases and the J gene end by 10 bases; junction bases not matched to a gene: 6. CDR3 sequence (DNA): TGTGCCAGTAAGGACAGGGTGTTCTCACCCCTCCACTTT. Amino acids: CASKDRVFSPLHF.

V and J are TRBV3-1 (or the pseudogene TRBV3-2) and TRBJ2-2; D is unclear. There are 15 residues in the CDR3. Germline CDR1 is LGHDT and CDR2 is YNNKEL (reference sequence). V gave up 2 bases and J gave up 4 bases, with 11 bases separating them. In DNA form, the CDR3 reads TGTGCCAGCAGCCAAAATGCAGCAGGCACCGGGGAGCTGTTTTTT. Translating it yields CASSQNAAGTGELFF.

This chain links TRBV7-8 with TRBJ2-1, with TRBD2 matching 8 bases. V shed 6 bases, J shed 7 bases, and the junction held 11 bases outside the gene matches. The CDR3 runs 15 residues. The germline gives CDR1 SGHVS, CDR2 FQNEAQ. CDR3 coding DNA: TGTGCCAGCAGACCCGCGGGGACTAGGAGAAATGAGCAGTTCTTC. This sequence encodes CASRPAGTRRNEQFF.

Here the CDR3 reads CSVEAGQGTEQFF. The CDR3 DNA follows: TGCAGCGTTGAAGCTGGGCAGGGGACTGAGCAGTTCTTC. The rearrangement joins TRBV29-1 to TRBJ2-1; TRBD1 might be the D (6 bases). The CDR3 has 13 residues. V was pared by 1 base and J by 9 bases, with 13 bases between. The germline gives CDR1 SQVTM, CDR2 ANQGSEA.

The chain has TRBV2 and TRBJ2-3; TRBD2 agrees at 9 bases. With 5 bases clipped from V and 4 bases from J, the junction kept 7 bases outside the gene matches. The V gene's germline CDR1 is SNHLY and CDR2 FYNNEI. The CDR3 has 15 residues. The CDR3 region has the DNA TGTGCCAGCAGTACCCTGACTAGCGGTTCAGATACGCAGTATTTT. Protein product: CASSTLTSGSDTQYF.

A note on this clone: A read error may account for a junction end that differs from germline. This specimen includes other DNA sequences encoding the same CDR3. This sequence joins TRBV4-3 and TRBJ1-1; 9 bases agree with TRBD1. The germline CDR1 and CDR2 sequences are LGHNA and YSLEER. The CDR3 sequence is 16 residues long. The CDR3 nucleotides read TGCGCCAGCAGCCAAGGGACAGGGGAAATGAACACTGAGGCTTTCTTT. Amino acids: CASSQGTGEMNTEAFF.

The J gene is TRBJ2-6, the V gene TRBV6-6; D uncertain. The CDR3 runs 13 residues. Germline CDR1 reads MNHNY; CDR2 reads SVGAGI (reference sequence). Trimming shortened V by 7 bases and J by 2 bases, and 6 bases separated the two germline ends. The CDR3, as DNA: TGTGCCAGCACGGTACCTGGGGCCAACGTCCTGACTTTC. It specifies CASTVPGANVLTF.

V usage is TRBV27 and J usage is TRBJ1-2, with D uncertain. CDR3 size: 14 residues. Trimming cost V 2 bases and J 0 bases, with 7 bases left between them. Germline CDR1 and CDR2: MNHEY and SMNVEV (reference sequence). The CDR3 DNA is TGTGCCAGCAGTTTAAGGAATACTAACTATGGCTACACCTTC. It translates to CASSLRNTNYGYTF.

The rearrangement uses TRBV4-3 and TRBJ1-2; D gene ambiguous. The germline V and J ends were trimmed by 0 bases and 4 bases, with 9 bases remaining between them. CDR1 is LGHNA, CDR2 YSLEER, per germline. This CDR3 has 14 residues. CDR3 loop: CASSQEVQVYGYTF. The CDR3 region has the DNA TGCGCCAGCAGCCAAGAAGTGCAGGTCTATGGCTACACCTTC.